The rows below give T cell receptor beta chains drawn from one sample of a study of blood T cell repertoires in COVID-19. Clones were sequenced by immunoSEQ multiplex PCR, and TCRdb holds only the in-frame ones, with some missing. The sample has under 400,000 clones; 70% to 90% are singletons. The material sequenced was PBMCs or T cells enriched from blood (not recorded which). Every receptor here comes from a woman aged 40 to 50 with acute COVID-19. Each CDR3 is given with its conserved first and last residue. Fields, in order: D gene, clone size, J gene, V gene, CDR3 protein, CDR3 DNA. D genes are given only for firm matches. Size tells how often a clone was seen (once, few, many) or the class of an expanded clone, and some rows leave it out.

d_gene: TRBD1
abundance: -
j_gene: TRBJ2-3
v_gene: TRBV2
CDR3aa: CASSGTGKDTQYF
CDR3nt: TGTGCCAGCAGCGGGACAGGGAAAGATACGCAGTATTTT

d_gene: TRBD1
abundance: -
j_gene: TRBJ2-2
v_gene: TRBV12-5
CDR3aa: CASGEAYRDRGTGELFF
CDR3nt: TGTGCTAGTGGTGAGGCCTACCGGGACAGGGGGACCGGGGAGCTGTTTTTT

d_gene: -
abundance: -
j_gene: TRBJ1-2
v_gene: TRBV12-3/TRBV12-4
CDR3aa: CASSPTGLLGYTF
CDR3nt: TGTGCCAGCAGCCCAACAGGGTTATTAGGCTACACCTTC

d_gene: -
abundance: -
j_gene: TRBJ2-7
v_gene: TRBV14
CDR3aa: CASSQEWAGLYF
CDR3nt: TGTGCCAGCAGCCAAGAGTGGGCAGGGCTGTACTTC

d_gene: -
abundance: -
j_gene: TRBJ1-5
v_gene: TRBV3-1/TRBV3-2
CDR3aa: CASSPNLGGVLNQPQHF
CDR3nt: TGTGCCAGCAGCCCTAACCTGGGGGGGGTTCTTAATCAGCCCCAGCATTTT

d_gene: TRBD1
abundance: -
j_gene: TRBJ1-1
v_gene: TRBV14
CDR3aa: CASMRRQGANTEAFF
CDR3nt: TGTGCCAGCATGCGCAGACAGGGGGCGAACACTGAAGCTTTCTTT

d_gene: -
abundance: -
j_gene: TRBJ1-3
v_gene: TRBV6-2/TRBV6-3
CDR3aa: CASSYSYRFEDTIYF
CDR3nt: TGTGCCAGCAGTTACTCGTACCGATTCGAGGACACCATATATTTT

d_gene: -
abundance: -
j_gene: TRBJ1-2
v_gene: TRBV6-1
CDR3aa: CASSEVGYFGYTF
CDR3nt: TGTGCCAGCAGTGAAGTGGGCTACTTTGGCTACACCTTC

d_gene: -
abundance: -
j_gene: TRBJ1-3
v_gene: TRBV19
CDR3aa: CAIGTGSSGNTIYF
CDR3nt: TGTGCCATAGGAACAGGGTCCTCTGGAAACACCATATATTTT

d_gene: TRBD1
abundance: -
j_gene: TRBJ2-5
v_gene: TRBV27
CDR3aa: CASSPGTGLEETQYF
CDR3nt: TGTGCCAGCAGTCCCGGGACAGGGTTGGAGGAGACCCAGTACTTC

d_gene: -
abundance: -
j_gene: TRBJ1-3
v_gene: TRBV2
CDR3aa: CASVGQSFSGNTIYF
CDR3nt: TGTGCCAGCGTTGGACAGTCCTTCTCTGGAAACACCATATATTTT

d_gene: -
abundance: -
j_gene: TRBJ2-1
v_gene: TRBV12-5
CDR3aa: CASGLDGLQNNEQFF
CDR3nt: TGTGCTAGTGGTTTGGATGGACTGCAAAACAATGAGCAGTTCTTC

d_gene: -
abundance: -
j_gene: TRBJ1-5
v_gene: TRBV10-3
CDR3aa: CAISDRVSSQPQHF
CDR3nt: TGTGCCATCAGTGACAGGGTATCCAGTCAGCCCCAGCATTTT

d_gene: -
abundance: -
j_gene: TRBJ1-5
v_gene: TRBV7-2
CDR3aa: CASSLAWRSSNQPQHF
CDR3nt: TGTGCCAGCAGCTTAGCTTGGAGGAGTAGCAATCAGCCCCAGCATTTT

d_gene: -
abundance: -
j_gene: TRBJ2-7
v_gene: TRBV6-5
CDR3aa: CASSRGNHEQYF
CDR3nt: TGTGCCAGCAGCCGAGGCAACCACGAGCAGTACTTC

d_gene: -
abundance: -
j_gene: TRBJ2-5
v_gene: TRBV7-7
CDR3aa: CASSYGEVETQYF
CDR3nt: TGTGCTAGCAGCTACGGGGAGGTAGAGACCCAGTACTTC

d_gene: TRBD1
abundance: -
j_gene: TRBJ1-2
v_gene: TRBV7-9
CDR3aa: CASSFENRGSYYGYTF
CDR3nt: TGTGCCAGCAGCTTTGAAAACAGGGGGAGCTACTATGGCTACACCTTC

d_gene: -
abundance: -
j_gene: TRBJ1-1
v_gene: TRBV10-3
CDR3aa: CAISESMEGYTEAFF
CDR3nt: TGTGCCATCAGTGAGTCGATGGAGGGGTACACTGAAGCTTTCTTT

d_gene: -
abundance: -
j_gene: TRBJ1-3
v_gene: TRBV2
CDR3aa: CASSIEASLSGNTIYF
CDR3nt: TGTGCCAGCAGTATCGAGGCCAGCCTCTCTGGAAACACCATATATTTT

d_gene: -
abundance: -
j_gene: TRBJ2-7
v_gene: TRBV11-2
CDR3aa: CASSWTTYEQYF
CDR3nt: TGTGCCAGCAGCTGGACAACCTACGAGCAGTACTTC

d_gene: TRBD2
abundance: -
j_gene: TRBJ2-3
v_gene: TRBV7-6
CDR3aa: CASSLALAGRMQYF
CDR3nt: TGTGCCAGCAGCTTAGCGCTAGCGGGCCGTATGCAGTATTTT

d_gene: -
abundance: -
j_gene: TRBJ2-3
v_gene: TRBV5-1
CDR3aa: CASSPTTVHRFSF
CDR3nt: TGCGCCAGCAGCCCCACGACAGTGCACCGGTTTTCCTTT

d_gene: TRBD1
abundance: -
j_gene: TRBJ1-2
v_gene: TRBV6-5
CDR3aa: CATSSRQGGRYGYTF
CDR3nt: TGTGCCACCTCATCTCGACAGGGAGGAAGGTATGGCTACACCTTC

d_gene: TRBD1
abundance: -
j_gene: TRBJ2-7
v_gene: TRBV6-2/TRBV6-3
CDR3aa: CASSTPGQGVAYEQYF
CDR3nt: TGTGCCAGCAGTACCCCAGGACAGGGGGTTGCCTACGAGCAGTACTTC

d_gene: TRBD1
abundance: -
j_gene: TRBJ1-6
v_gene: TRBV4-1
CDR3aa: CASSQADREGSPLHF
CDR3nt: TGCGCCAGCAGCCAAGCGGACAGGGAGGGTTCACCCCTCCACTTT

d_gene: -
abundance: -
j_gene: TRBJ2-3
v_gene: TRBV9
CDR3aa: CASSSRRGGMDTQYF
CDR3nt: TGTGCCAGCAGCTCTCGGCGGGGCGGAATGGATACGCAGTATTTT

d_gene: TRBD2
abundance: -
j_gene: TRBJ2-7
v_gene: TRBV2
CDR3aa: CASSESSGGTYEQYF
CDR3nt: TGTGCCAGCAGTGAAAGTAGCGGGGGGACCTACGAGCAGTACTTC

d_gene: TRBD2
abundance: -
j_gene: TRBJ2-7
v_gene: TRBV28
CDR3aa: CASRGGRELYEQYF
CDR3nt: TGTGCCAGCAGGGGTGGGCGGGAGCTCTACGAGCAGTACTTC

d_gene: -
abundance: -
j_gene: TRBJ2-2
v_gene: TRBV5-8
CDR3aa: CASSRGTGWNTGELFF
CDR3nt: TGTGCCAGCAGCCGAGGAACAGGGTGGAACACCGGGGAGCTGTTTTTT

d_gene: -
abundance: -
j_gene: TRBJ2-7
v_gene: TRBV29-1
CDR3aa: CSVARGADYEQYF
CDR3nt: TGCAGCGTTGCCAGGGGCGCAGACTACGAGCAGTACTTC

d_gene: TRBD1
abundance: -
j_gene: TRBJ1-2
v_gene: TRBV19
CDR3aa: CASSIPGQGDFNYGYTF
CDR3nt: TGTGCCAGTAGTATCCCGGGACAGGGAGATTTTAACTATGGCTACACCTTC

d_gene: TRBD1
abundance: -
j_gene: TRBJ1-2
v_gene: TRBV6-5
CDR3aa: CASSSTGVAYGYTF
CDR3nt: TGTGCCAGCAGTTCGACAGGGGTGGCCTATGGCTACACCTTC

d_gene: -
abundance: few
j_gene: TRBJ1-6
v_gene: TRBV28
CDR3aa: CASSRTEPISPLHF
CDR3nt: TGTGCCAGCAGCCGGACAGAACCCATTTCACCCCTCCACTTT

d_gene: -
abundance: -
j_gene: TRBJ2-1
v_gene: TRBV6-6
CDR3aa: CASRPQGTPREQFF
CDR3nt: TGTGCCAGCAGACCACAGGGAACACCGCGTGAGCAGTTCTTC

d_gene: -
abundance: few
j_gene: TRBJ1-1
v_gene: TRBV29-1
CDR3aa: CSVFRNTEAFF
CDR3nt: TGCAGCGTTTTCAGAAACACTGAAGCTTTCTTT

d_gene: -
abundance: -
j_gene: TRBJ1-1
v_gene: TRBV3-1/TRBV3-2
CDR3aa: CASSQVVRENMNTEAFF
CDR3nt: TGTGCCAGCAGCCAAGTCGTCCGGGAGAACATGAACACTGAAGCTTTCTTT

d_gene: TRBD2
abundance: -
j_gene: TRBJ2-3
v_gene: TRBV9
CDR3aa: CASSVGVAGSTDTQYF
CDR3nt: TGTGCCAGCAGCGTAGGTGTAGCGGGGAGCACAGATACGCAGTATTTT

d_gene: -
abundance: -
j_gene: TRBJ2-7
v_gene: TRBV28
CDR3aa: CASSSSGADSYEQYF
CDR3nt: TGTGCCAGCAGTTCGTCTGGGGCGGACTCCTACGAGCAGTACTTC

d_gene: TRBD1
abundance: -
j_gene: TRBJ2-1
v_gene: TRBV2
CDR3aa: CASNEQGTKQFF
CDR3nt: TGTGCCAGCAATGAACAGGGGACCAAGCAGTTCTTC

d_gene: -
abundance: -
j_gene: TRBJ1-1
v_gene: TRBV9
CDR3aa: CASSVPGTTNTEAFF
CDR3nt: TGTGCCAGCAGCGTACCCGGGACAACAAACACTGAAGCTTTCTTT

d_gene: -
abundance: -
j_gene: TRBJ1-2
v_gene: TRBV19
CDR3aa: CASRDTFNYGYTF
CDR3nt: TGTGCCAGTAGGGACACCTTTAACTATGGCTACACCTTC

d_gene: -
abundance: -
j_gene: TRBJ1-6
v_gene: TRBV9
CDR3aa: CASTADYNSPLHF
CDR3nt: TGTGCCAGCACCGCGGACTATAATTCACCCCTCCACTTT

d_gene: TRBD2
abundance: -
j_gene: TRBJ2-3
v_gene: TRBV28
CDR3aa: CATQAGEDTQYF
CDR3nt: TGTGCCACCCAAGCGGGAGAAGATACGCAGTATTTT

d_gene: -
abundance: -
j_gene: TRBJ1-1
v_gene: TRBV6-2/TRBV6-3
CDR3aa: CASSYRRLLEAFF
CDR3nt: TGTGCCAGCAGTTACCGGAGGCTACTTGAAGCTTTCTTT

d_gene: TRBD2
abundance: -
j_gene: TRBJ2-7
v_gene: TRBV18
CDR3aa: CASSLLSGGAYEQYF
CDR3nt: TGTGCCAGCTCCCTCTTGAGCGGGGGGGCCTACGAGCAGTACTTC

d_gene: TRBD1
abundance: -
j_gene: TRBJ1-5
v_gene: TRBV7-2
CDR3aa: CASSVRTGGNQPQHF
CDR3nt: TGTGCCAGCAGCGTCCGGACAGGCGGCAATCAGCCCCAGCATTTT

d_gene: TRBD2
abundance: once
j_gene: TRBJ2-3
v_gene: TRBV11-2
CDR3aa: CASSLVGGGLPTDTQYF
CDR3nt: TGTGCCAGCAGCTTAGTTGGCGGGGGGCTTCCCACAGATACGCAGTATTTT

d_gene: -
abundance: -
j_gene: TRBJ1-3
v_gene: TRBV6-1
CDR3aa: CASSEPPKTGNTIYF
CDR3nt: TGTGCCAGCAGTGAACCTCCCAAGACAGGAAACACCATATATTTT

d_gene: -
abundance: -
j_gene: TRBJ1-2
v_gene: TRBV14
CDR3aa: CASSRAGGAAYGYTF
CDR3nt: TGTGCCAGCAGCCGGGCGGGAGGGGCGGCCTATGGCTACACCTTC

d_gene: TRBD1
abundance: -
j_gene: TRBJ2-2
v_gene: TRBV5-4
CDR3aa: CASSFQGARPGELFF
CDR3nt: TGTGCCAGCAGCTTTCAGGGGGCTAGGCCCGGGGAGCTGTTTTTT

d_gene: -
abundance: -
j_gene: TRBJ1-2
v_gene: TRBV2
CDR3aa: CASRTEAERGYTF
CDR3nt: TGTGCCAGCAGGACAGAAGCTGAACGGGGCTACACCTTC